What follows are 5 T cell receptor beta chains derived from one specimen sequenced in a study of T cell clusters in autoimmune cytopenias. TRB rearrangements were amplified by touch-down multiplex PCR with mixed TRB-A/B primers. TCRdb processed the multiplex PCR reads again and assigns one entry to each CDR3 protein, with no DNA. Its table records about 4,500 distinct CDR3 sequences. TRB amplification used around 260 ng of peripheral blood genomic DNA. This same sample was also taken into another study, of T cell repertoires in aging, cancer and after chemotherapy.

The sequenced sample was peripheral blood. These receptors were collected from a human donor in good health.

By frequency, this clonotype registers medium-sized. The chain links TRBV27 to TRBJ2-5; TCRdb gives TRBD1 as the D gene, but with no DNA this cannot be confirmed. Germline assignment: CDR1 MNHEY and CDR2 SMNVEV (reference sequence). This CDR3 comprises 16 residues. The CDR3 is CASSSTSGTGQETQYF.

The chain couples TRBV11-3 to TRBJ2-3; TCRdb calls TRBD1, which cannot be checked without DNA. Germline loops: CDR1 SGHNT, CDR2 YENEEA. The CDR3 is 14 residues long. The CDR3 region is CASSLGGGTDTQYF.

The chain carries TRBV7-7 and TRBJ2-1; TCRdb picks TRBD1, but there is no DNA to check that call. The germline CDR1 and CDR2 sequences are SSHAT and FNYEAQ (reference sequence). The CDR3 is 14 residues long. This chain's CDR3 is CASSLTDRNNEQFF. Drawing the rest from reference TRBV7-7 and TRBJ2-1, the complete variable domain is GAGVSQSPRYKVTKRGQDVTLRCDPISSHATLYWYQQALGQGPEFLTYFNYEAQPDKSGLPSDRFSAERPEGSISTLTIQRTEQRDSAMYRCASSLTDRNNEQFFGPGTRLTVL.

The chain recombines TRBV27 with TRBJ2-7; without DNA, the TCRdb call of TRBD1 cannot be checked. Germline-derived CDR1 and CDR2 are MNHEY and SMNVEV (reference sequence). This CDR3 has 15 residues. The CDR3 loop is CASSLKTGPFYEQYF.

The genes are TRBV24-1 and TRBJ2-1; TCRdb gives TRBD1 as the D gene, but with no DNA this cannot be confirmed. This CDR3 has 13 residues. From germline, CDR1 is KGHDR and CDR2 SFDVKD. The CDR3 spells CATSDSTGGKQFF.